The rows below give T cell receptor beta chains drawn from one sample of a study of T cell responses to AZD1222 COVID-19 vaccine. Sequenced by immunoSEQ multiplex PCR; TCRdb stores in-frame clones only, minus some. Of 160,000 or so clones in the sample, just under 90% were seen once. The specimen comprised peripheral blood, sampled 28 days after the second dose of the MenACWY control vaccine. These receptors originate from an adult who received the MenACWY meningococcal vaccine as a control. The CDR3 runs from the conserved cysteine through the conserved F or W. D genes are given only for firm matches. The size entry is marked missing in some rows and otherwise reads once, few, many or a size class.

j_gene: TRBJ2-2
v_gene: TRBV9
d_gene: TRBD2
abundance: NA
CDR3nt: TGTGCCAGCAGCGTATTTAGCGGGAGTGGGACCGGGGAGCTGTTTTTT
CDR3aa: CASSVFSGSGTGELFF

j_gene: TRBJ2-5
v_gene: TRBV9
d_gene: NA
abundance: NA
CDR3nt: TGTGCCAGCAGCGTAGGTCCACAGACGGAGACCCAGTACTTC
CDR3aa: CASSVGPQTETQYF

j_gene: TRBJ1-3
v_gene: TRBV7-2
d_gene: TRBD1
abundance: NA
CDR3nt: TGTGCCAGCAGCGGAACCGGGACAGGGGGCGTAAGAAACACCATATATTTT
CDR3aa: CASSGTGTGGVRNTIYF

j_gene: TRBJ2-3
v_gene: TRBV7-9
d_gene: TRBD2
abundance: once
CDR3nt: TGTGCCAGCAGCCACTCCTCGGGCGGGAGTGCTCCTGATACGCAGTATTTT
CDR3aa: CASSHSSGGSAPDTQYF

j_gene: TRBJ2-6
v_gene: TRBV19
d_gene: NA
abundance: few
CDR3nt: TGTGCCAGTAGTATCGAAAGGACTAAACCCTCTGGGGCCAACGTCCTGACTTTC
CDR3aa: CASSIERTKPSGANVLTF

j_gene: TRBJ2-3
v_gene: TRBV10-3
d_gene: TRBD2
abundance: NA
CDR3nt: TGTGCCATCAGTGACCTACTAGCGGAGCGCACAGATACGCAGTATTTT
CDR3aa: CAISDLLAERTDTQYF

j_gene: TRBJ2-7
v_gene: TRBV10-3
d_gene: TRBD1
abundance: once
CDR3nt: TGTGCCATCAGGGGACAGAGTCTCTACGAGCAGTACTTC
CDR3aa: CAIRGQSLYEQYF

j_gene: TRBJ2-7
v_gene: TRBV30
d_gene: NA
abundance: NA
CDR3nt: TGTGCCTGGAGCTCCGGTGATGGGGGGCAGCAGTACTTC
CDR3aa: CAWSSGDGGQQYF

j_gene: TRBJ1-6
v_gene: TRBV6-5
d_gene: TRBD1
abundance: once
CDR3nt: TGTGCCAGCAGTTCAACCCCCATGACAACAGGGGGCGTCCTCCACTTT
CDR3aa: CASSSTPMTTGGVLHF

j_gene: TRBJ2-7
v_gene: TRBV6-5
d_gene: TRBD1
abundance: NA
CDR3nt: TGTGCCAGCAGTTACCGGCGGGACAGGGCCTACGAGCAGTACTTC
CDR3aa: CASSYRRDRAYEQYF

j_gene: TRBJ1-2
v_gene: TRBV3-1/TRBV3-2
d_gene: NA
abundance: NA
CDR3nt: TGTGCCAGCAGCCCCTCGGAAGGGCACTATGGCTACACCTTC
CDR3aa: CASSPSEGHYGYTF

j_gene: TRBJ1-5
v_gene: TRBV19
d_gene: NA
abundance: NA
CDR3nt: TGTGCCAGTACCGCCCACAGCCTTGGAGTCTGGCCCCAGCATTTT
CDR3aa: CASTAHSLGVWPQHF

j_gene: TRBJ1-4
v_gene: TRBV7-8
d_gene: NA
abundance: NA
CDR3nt: TGTGCCAGCAGCTTAGAAGCCGCAACTAATGAAAAACTGTTTTTT
CDR3aa: CASSLEAATNEKLFF

j_gene: TRBJ1-3
v_gene: TRBV7-9
d_gene: NA
abundance: NA
CDR3nt: TGTGCCAGCACCGTCTCTGGAAACACCATATATTTT
CDR3aa: CASTVSGNTIYF

j_gene: TRBJ1-6
v_gene: TRBV7-2
d_gene: NA
abundance: NA
CDR3nt: TGTGCCAGCAGCTTAGAAACGGCCAGGAATTCACCCCTCCACTTT
CDR3aa: CASSLETARNSPLHF

j_gene: TRBJ2-2
v_gene: TRBV10-3
d_gene: TRBD1
abundance: once
CDR3nt: TGTGCCATCACTGGGACAGCCGATACCGGGGAGCTGTTTTTT
CDR3aa: CAITGTADTGELFF

j_gene: TRBJ2-7
v_gene: TRBV9
d_gene: NA
abundance: NA
CDR3nt: TGTGCCAGCAGCGTGGCCCCAGGGGTTTCCGAGCAGTACTTC
CDR3aa: CASSVAPGVSEQYF

j_gene: TRBJ2-7
v_gene: TRBV28
d_gene: TRBD2
abundance: NA
CDR3nt: TGTGCCAGCATTGGGCTAGCGGGGAGTGGGTCCTACGAGCAGTACTTC
CDR3aa: CASIGLAGSGSYEQYF

j_gene: TRBJ1-1
v_gene: TRBV29-1
d_gene: NA
abundance: NA
CDR3nt: TGCAGCGTCCGGGTGAACACTGAAGCTTTCTTT
CDR3aa: CSVRVNTEAFF

j_gene: TRBJ2-2
v_gene: TRBV5-1
d_gene: TRBD2
abundance: NA
CDR3nt: TGCGCCAGCAGGCGGGAGACCGCCTCCACCGGGGAGCTGTTTTTT
CDR3aa: CASRRETASTGELFF

j_gene: TRBJ1-2
v_gene: TRBV30
d_gene: NA
abundance: NA
CDR3nt: TGTGCCTGGAGTTTAGGCGGTAATGGCTACACCTTC
CDR3aa: CAWSLGGNGYTF

j_gene: TRBJ1-5
v_gene: TRBV3-1/TRBV3-2
d_gene: NA
abundance: once
CDR3nt: TGTGCCAGCAGCCAAGGGGGTGGGGGCAATCAGCCCCAGCATTTT
CDR3aa: CASSQGGGGNQPQHF

j_gene: TRBJ1-2
v_gene: TRBV9
d_gene: NA
abundance: NA
CDR3nt: TGTGCCAGCAGCGTCCAGACCACCTCAGGTGGCTACACCTTC
CDR3aa: CASSVQTTSGGYTF

j_gene: TRBJ2-5
v_gene: TRBV18
d_gene: TRBD1
abundance: NA
CDR3nt: TGTGCCAGCTCACCCATCGCGTCGGGACAGAAACAAGAGACCCAGTACTTC
CDR3aa: CASSPIASGQKQETQYF

j_gene: TRBJ1-1
v_gene: TRBV18
d_gene: TRBD1
abundance: NA
CDR3nt: TGTGCCAGCTCGGGGCCGACAGGGCTCTTGAACACTGAAGCTTTCTTT
CDR3aa: CASSGPTGLLNTEAFF

j_gene: TRBJ2-7
v_gene: TRBV7-9
d_gene: NA
abundance: once
CDR3nt: TGTGCCAGCAGCCCCCCGGGTAGCAGCCACTACGAGCAGTACTTC
CDR3aa: CASSPPGSSHYEQYF

j_gene: TRBJ2-7
v_gene: TRBV6-5
d_gene: NA
abundance: NA
CDR3nt: TGTGCCAGCAAACGTAGCGGCAACTACGACGAGCAGTACTTC
CDR3aa: CASKRSGNYDEQYF

j_gene: TRBJ1-3
v_gene: TRBV30
d_gene: NA
abundance: NA
CDR3nt: TGTGCCTGGAGTCCATCGGGACTGCGAAACACCATATATTTT
CDR3aa: CAWSPSGLRNTIYF

j_gene: TRBJ1-2
v_gene: TRBV4-3
d_gene: NA
abundance: NA
CDR3nt: TGCGCCAGCAGCCAAGGGGGCAGGCTGCCCTATGGCTACACCTTC
CDR3aa: CASSQGGRLPYGYTF

j_gene: TRBJ2-2
v_gene: TRBV10-3
d_gene: NA
abundance: NA
CDR3nt: TGTGCCATCAGTGAGTCGGACGGGACCGGCGGGGAGCTGTTTTTT
CDR3aa: CAISESDGTGGELFF

j_gene: TRBJ2-7
v_gene: TRBV6-6
d_gene: NA
abundance: NA
CDR3nt: TGTGCCAGTATCTACAGGGTAGGGGTCGAGCAGTACTTC
CDR3aa: CASIYRVGVEQYF

j_gene: TRBJ1-1
v_gene: TRBV5-1
d_gene: NA
abundance: NA
CDR3nt: TGCGCCAGCAGCTTGGCGGCCGGGTCTACTAACACTGAAGCTTTCTTT
CDR3aa: CASSLAAGSTNTEAFF

j_gene: TRBJ2-2
v_gene: TRBV9
d_gene: NA
abundance: NA
CDR3nt: TGTGCCAGCAGCGTAGGCCAGTGGGGGACCGGGGAGCTGTTTTTT
CDR3aa: CASSVGQWGTGELFF

j_gene: TRBJ2-7
v_gene: TRBV12-3/TRBV12-4
d_gene: NA
abundance: NA
CDR3nt: TGTGCCAGCAGCCTGAACTACGAGCAGTACTTC
CDR3aa: CASSLNYEQYF

j_gene: TRBJ1-4
v_gene: TRBV9
d_gene: TRBD1
abundance: NA
CDR3nt: TGTGCCAGCAGCGTAGGAGGTAGACAGGGCGGAAAACTGTTTTTT
CDR3aa: CASSVGGRQGGKLFF

j_gene: TRBJ2-1
v_gene: TRBV9
d_gene: NA
abundance: NA
CDR3nt: TGTGCCAGCTCTCGCAGCACCGATTACAATGAGCAGTTCTTC
CDR3aa: CASSRSTDYNEQFF

j_gene: TRBJ2-1
v_gene: TRBV19
d_gene: TRBD2
abundance: NA
CDR3nt: TGTGCCAGTAAGGTTAGCGGGCCAGAGACTGGCGCGCAGTTCTTC
CDR3aa: CASKVSGPETGAQFF

j_gene: TRBJ1-2
v_gene: TRBV19
d_gene: TRBD1
abundance: NA
CDR3nt: TGTGCCAGTAGTGCCCCGGACAGGGGGCACTATGGCTACACCTTC
CDR3aa: CASSAPDRGHYGYTF

j_gene: TRBJ1-2
v_gene: TRBV28
d_gene: NA
abundance: NA
CDR3nt: TGTGCCAGCAGTCCCTTAAACAGGGAGGACTATGGCTACACCTTC
CDR3aa: CASSPLNREDYGYTF

j_gene: TRBJ2-7
v_gene: TRBV6-5
d_gene: TRBD1
abundance: NA
CDR3nt: TGTGCCAGCAGGTTCCGGGACAGGGGGCCTCTACCTTTGTACTTC
CDR3aa: CASRFRDRGPLPLYF

j_gene: TRBJ2-2
v_gene: TRBV27
d_gene: NA
abundance: NA
CDR3nt: TGTGCCAGCAGTTTTGCTAGCGTGGCCGGGGAGCTGTTTTTT
CDR3aa: CASSFASVAGELFF

j_gene: TRBJ1-2
v_gene: TRBV6-5
d_gene: NA
abundance: few
CDR3nt: TGTGCCAGCAAAGCACCTGGCTATGGCTACACCTTC
CDR3aa: CASKAPGYGYTF

j_gene: TRBJ1-3
v_gene: TRBV19
d_gene: NA
abundance: NA
CDR3nt: TGTGCCAGTAGCCCGACCGATTTCTCTGGAAACACCATATATTTT
CDR3aa: CASSPTDFSGNTIYF

j_gene: TRBJ2-7
v_gene: TRBV19
d_gene: NA
abundance: NA
CDR3nt: TGTGCCAGTAGTAAAGGCAGGGGCCAGGACGAGCAGTACTTC
CDR3aa: CASSKGRGQDEQYF

j_gene: TRBJ2-7
v_gene: TRBV7-2
d_gene: NA
abundance: NA
CDR3nt: TGTGCCAGCAGCTTAGACAGACTTTACGAGCAGTACTTC
CDR3aa: CASSLDRLYEQYF

j_gene: TRBJ2-3
v_gene: TRBV15
d_gene: TRBD2
abundance: NA
CDR3nt: TGTGCCACCAGCAGAGATGCACTAGCGGGAGATACGCAGTATTTT
CDR3aa: CATSRDALAGDTQYF

j_gene: TRBJ2-7
v_gene: TRBV5-4
d_gene: TRBD2
abundance: few
CDR3nt: TGTGCCAGCAGCTCGGGGGGGGGCAGGACCTCCTACGAGCAGTACTTC
CDR3aa: CASSSGGGRTSYEQYF

j_gene: TRBJ1-6
v_gene: TRBV6-1
d_gene: TRBD1
abundance: NA
CDR3nt: TGTGCCAGCAGTGAACAGACAGGGGACCTTTCACCCCTCCACTTT
CDR3aa: CASSEQTGDLSPLHF

j_gene: TRBJ2-7
v_gene: TRBV19
d_gene: TRBD1
abundance: NA
CDR3nt: TGTGCCAGTAGTAGAGGGACAGGGATCTACGAGCAGTACTTC
CDR3aa: CASSRGTGIYEQYF

j_gene: TRBJ1-1
v_gene: TRBV7-9
d_gene: NA
abundance: once
CDR3nt: TGTGCCAGCAGCGAGGGAGCTCGACCGAACACTGAAGCTTTCTTT
CDR3aa: CASSEGARPNTEAFF

j_gene: TRBJ2-7
v_gene: TRBV3-1/TRBV3-2
d_gene: TRBD2
abundance: NA
CDR3nt: TGTGCCAGCAGCCAAAGGCGGGAGGAACTCTACGAGCAGTACTTC
CDR3aa: CASSQRREELYEQYF

j_gene: TRBJ2-7
v_gene: TRBV27
d_gene: NA
abundance: NA
CDR3nt: TGTGCCAGCAGTTTATCGAGGGGGGCCTACGAGCAGTACTTC
CDR3aa: CASSLSRGAYEQYF

j_gene: TRBJ1-2
v_gene: TRBV7-2
d_gene: NA
abundance: NA
CDR3nt: TGTGCCAGCAGCCCCCAGGGACGGTTGCTCTATGGCTACACCTTC
CDR3aa: CASSPQGRLLYGYTF

j_gene: TRBJ1-2
v_gene: TRBV28
d_gene: TRBD1
abundance: NA
CDR3nt: TGTGCCAGCAGTCCCCAGGGGGGGCCTAACTATGGCTACACCTTC
CDR3aa: CASSPQGGPNYGYTF

j_gene: TRBJ2-3
v_gene: TRBV7-2
d_gene: TRBD2
abundance: NA
CDR3nt: TGTGCCAGCAGCTTAGCGGGGGGGGTTAGTACAGATACGCAGTATTTT
CDR3aa: CASSLAGGVSTDTQYF

j_gene: TRBJ2-7
v_gene: TRBV28
d_gene: TRBD1
abundance: NA
CDR3nt: TGTGCCAGCAGTGATCCGGACAGGGTTAACGAGCAGTACTTC
CDR3aa: CASSDPDRVNEQYF

j_gene: TRBJ2-7
v_gene: TRBV6-5
d_gene: NA
abundance: NA
CDR3nt: TGTGCCAGCAGTTACAGGTACGAGCAGTACTTC
CDR3aa: CASSYRYEQYF